This is a list of T cell receptor beta chains from one sample in a study of brain T cells in children with intractable seizures. The repertoire was sequenced with immunoSEQ multiplex PCR; TCRdb's copy has only in-frame clones and lacks some. The sample shows some 64,000 clones, approximately 94% of them seen only once. The material sequenced was peripheral blood, taken at surgery. The receptor source for this set is a boy in the first two years of life with focal cortical dysplasia and intractable seizures. Both conserved end residues are part of each CDR3. D genes are given only for firm matches. Part of the rows lack a size; the others show once, few, many or a class for expanded clones.

>-|TRBJ1-3|TRBV16|-
CASSQSGSGNTIYF
TGTGCCAGCAGCCAATCTGGCTCTGGAAACACCATATATTTT
>-|TRBJ2-5|TRBV7-3|TRBD2
CASIQAVRGRAETQYF
TGTGCCAGCATCCAGGCGGTTCGGGGGAGGGCCGAGACCCAGTACTTC
>-|TRBJ2-7|TRBV6-2/TRBV6-3|-
CASSRRDGSYEQYF
TGTGCCAGCAGTCGCCGGGACGGTTCCTACGAGCAGTACTTC
>-|TRBJ2-1|TRBV7-8|-
CASSLDTGNEQFF
TGTGCCAGCAGCTTAGACACGGGCAATGAGCAGTTCTTC
>once|TRBJ2-3|TRBV28|TRBD2
CASTLGLAEVTDTQYF
TGTGCCAGCACCCTGGGACTAGCGGAAGTCACAGATACGCAGTATTTT
>-|TRBJ2-7|TRBV5-5|-
CASSLVLATDEQYF
TGTGCCAGCAGCTTGGTGCTAGCGACGGACGAGCAGTACTTC
>-|TRBJ2-7|TRBV10-3|-
CAITGMYF
TGTGCCATCACGGGTATGTACTTC
>-|TRBJ2-5|TRBV7-6|TRBD2
CASSLASGGFQETQYF
TGTGCCAGCAGCTTAGCTAGCGGGGGGTTTCAAGAGACCCAGTACTTC
>-|TRBJ2-5|TRBV2|-
CASSEPQVQETQYF
TGTGCCAGCAGTGAACCACAGGTTCAAGAGACCCAGTACTTC
>-|TRBJ1-1|TRBV7-5|-
CVRSLAQMNTEAFF
TGTGTCAGAAGCTTAGCGCAGATGAACACTGAAGCTTTCTTT
>-|TRBJ2-7|TRBV12-3/TRBV12-4|TRBD1
CASSRDRAYEQYF
TGTGCCAGCAGTAGGGACAGGGCCTACGAGCAGTACTTC
>-|TRBJ1-4|TRBV5-1|-
CASSLGPGGEKLFF
TGCGCCAGCAGCTTGGGTCCGGGCGGAGAAAAACTGTTTTTT
>-|TRBJ2-7|TRBV4-3|-
CASSSLPGRPYEQYF
TGCGCCAGCAGCTCCCTACCGGGCAGGCCCTACGAGCAGTACTTC
>-|TRBJ2-7|TRBV7-2|-
CASSLEGRSYEQYF
TGTGCCAGCAGCTTAGAGGGCAGATCCTACGAGCAGTACTTC
>-|TRBJ2-7|TRBV5-4|-
CASSLPGVEQYF
TGTGCCAGCAGCCTGCCGGGGGTCGAGCAGTACTTC
>-|TRBJ1-1|TRBV2|-
CASRSSWNTEAFF
TGTGCCAGCCGAAGCTCGTGGAACACTGAAGCTTTCTTT
>-|TRBJ2-3|TRBV7-2|-
CASSSGHGGTLYF
TGTGCCAGCAGCAGCGGGCATGGTGGTACGCTGTATTTT
>-|TRBJ1-1|TRBV7-8|-
CASSSETGPMNTEAFF
TGTGCCAGCAGCTCCGAAACAGGGCCCATGAACACTGAAGCTTTCTTT
>-|TRBJ1-2|TRBV7-2|-
CASSFPGTYGYTF
TGTGCCAGCAGCTTTCCCGGCACCTATGGCTACACCTTC
>-|TRBJ2-3|TRBV19|TRBD2
CASRRLAGALDTQYF
TGTGCCAGTAGGCGGCTAGCGGGAGCGTTAGATACGCAGTATTTT
>-|TRBJ1-2|TRBV2|-
CASSGLNTYGYTF
TGTGCCAGCAGTGGCTTAAATACCTATGGCTACACCTTC
>once|TRBJ2-3|TRBV4-2|-
CASSHLLPGLGPDTQYF
TGTGCCAGCAGCCACCTTCTGCCGGGCCTAGGACCAGATACGCAGTATTTT